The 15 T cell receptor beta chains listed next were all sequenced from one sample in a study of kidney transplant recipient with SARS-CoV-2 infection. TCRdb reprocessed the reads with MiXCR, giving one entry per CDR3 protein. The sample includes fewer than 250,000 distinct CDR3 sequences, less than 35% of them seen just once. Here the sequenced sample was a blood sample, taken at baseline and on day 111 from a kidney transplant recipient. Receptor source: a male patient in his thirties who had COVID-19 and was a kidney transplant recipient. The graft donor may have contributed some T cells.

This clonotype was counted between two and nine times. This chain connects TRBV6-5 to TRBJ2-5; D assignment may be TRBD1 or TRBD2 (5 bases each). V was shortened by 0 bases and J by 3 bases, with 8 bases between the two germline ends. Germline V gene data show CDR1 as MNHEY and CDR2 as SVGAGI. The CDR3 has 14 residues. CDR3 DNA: TGTGCCAGCAGTTACTCGAGGGGAAAAGAGACCCAGTACTTC. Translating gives CASSYSRGKETQYF.

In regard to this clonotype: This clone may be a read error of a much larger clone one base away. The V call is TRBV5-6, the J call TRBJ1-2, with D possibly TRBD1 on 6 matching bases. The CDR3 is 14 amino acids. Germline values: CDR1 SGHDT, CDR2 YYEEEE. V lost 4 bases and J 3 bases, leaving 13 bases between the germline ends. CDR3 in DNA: TGTGCCAGCAGCGTCGGGGGGGCTGACTATGGCTACACCTTC. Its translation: CASSVGGADYGYTF.

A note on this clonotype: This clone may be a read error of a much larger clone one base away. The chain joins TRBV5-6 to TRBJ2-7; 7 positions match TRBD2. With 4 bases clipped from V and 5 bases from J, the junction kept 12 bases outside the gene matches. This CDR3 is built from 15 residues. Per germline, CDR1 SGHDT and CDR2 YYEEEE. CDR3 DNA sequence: TGTGCCAGCAGCGGGGGAGGGACTATAATGGACGAGCAGTACGTC. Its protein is CASSGGGTIMDEQYV.

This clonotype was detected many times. The CDR3 protein is CAWSWLRYRKTYGYTF. The CDR3 bases are TGTGCCTGGAGTTGGTTGCGTTATAGAAAGACCTATGGCTACACCTTC. This sequence joins TRBV30 and TRBJ1-2, with D hard to call. CDR1 is GTSNPN, CDR2 SVGIG, per germline (reference sequence). Trimming removed 2 bases at V and 4 bases at J, with 20 bases between. The CDR3 sequence is 16 residues long.

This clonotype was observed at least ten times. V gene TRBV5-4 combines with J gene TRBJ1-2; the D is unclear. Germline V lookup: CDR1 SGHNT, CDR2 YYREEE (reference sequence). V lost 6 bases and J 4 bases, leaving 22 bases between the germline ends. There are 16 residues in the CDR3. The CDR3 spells CASTQCVPGKTYGYTF. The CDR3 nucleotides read TGTGCCAGCACACAATGCGTACCAGGAAAGACCTATGGCTACACCTTC.

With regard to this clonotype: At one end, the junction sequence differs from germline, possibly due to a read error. The CDR3 nucleotides are TGTGCCAGCAGCTTAAGGGTAGAGCAGTCCTTC. As protein: CASSLRVEQSF. The chain uses TRBV7-9 and TRBJ2-7; D is unclear. The length of the CDR3 is 11 residues. Germline CDR1 SEHNR, CDR2 FQNEAQ (reference sequence).

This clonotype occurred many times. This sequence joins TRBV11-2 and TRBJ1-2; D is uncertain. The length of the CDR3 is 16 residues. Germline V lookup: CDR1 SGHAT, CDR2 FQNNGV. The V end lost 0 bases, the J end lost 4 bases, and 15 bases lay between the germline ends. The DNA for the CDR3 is TGTGCCAGCAGCTTAGATAGTGGGAGCTCCCCCTATGGCTACACCTTC. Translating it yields CASSLDSGSSPYGYTF.

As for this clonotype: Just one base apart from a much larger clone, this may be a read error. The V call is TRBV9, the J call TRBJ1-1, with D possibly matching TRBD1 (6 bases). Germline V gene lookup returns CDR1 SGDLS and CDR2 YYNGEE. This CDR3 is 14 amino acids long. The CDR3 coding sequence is TGTGTCAGCAGCGTACTACAGGGGAACACTGAAGCTTTCTTT. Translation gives CVSSVLQGNTEAFF.

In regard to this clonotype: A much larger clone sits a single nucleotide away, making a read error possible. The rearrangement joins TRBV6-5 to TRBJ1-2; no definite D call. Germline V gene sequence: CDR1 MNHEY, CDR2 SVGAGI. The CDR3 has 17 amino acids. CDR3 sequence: CASSNRPSMRKTYGYAF. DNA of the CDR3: TGTGCCAGCAGTAACAGACCCTCTATGCGAAAGACCTATGGCTACGCCTTC.

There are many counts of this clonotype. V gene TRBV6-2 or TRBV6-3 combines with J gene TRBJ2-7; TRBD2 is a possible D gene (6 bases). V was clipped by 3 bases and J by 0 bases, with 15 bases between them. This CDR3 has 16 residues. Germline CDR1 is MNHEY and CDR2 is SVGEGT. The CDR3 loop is CASSYRRGADSYEQYF. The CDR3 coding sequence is TGTGCCAGCAGTTATAGGAGGGGCGCTGACTCCTACGAGCAGTACTTC.

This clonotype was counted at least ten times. The CDR3 DNA sequence: TGCAGTGCTAGAGATCGACAGAGCAATCAGCCCCAGCATTTT. Residues: CSARDRQSNQPQHF. V and J are TRBV20-1 and TRBJ1-5; D is possibly TRBD1 (5 bases). V lost 0 bases to trimming and J lost 1 base, with 7 bases between them. The CDR3 spans 14 residues. Germline V gene data show CDR1 as DFQATT and CDR2 as SNEGSKA (reference sequence).

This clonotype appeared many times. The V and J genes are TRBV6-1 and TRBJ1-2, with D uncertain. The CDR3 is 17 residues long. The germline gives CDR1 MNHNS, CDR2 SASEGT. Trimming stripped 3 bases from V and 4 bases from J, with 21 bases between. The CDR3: CASSDILSMRKTYGYTF. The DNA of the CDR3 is TGTGCCAGCAGTGATATTCTCTCTATGCGAAAGACCTATGGCTACACCTTC.

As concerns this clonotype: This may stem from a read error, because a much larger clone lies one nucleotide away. The CDR3 spells CASSQRTGVHEKLFF. In DNA, the CDR3 is TGTGCCAGCAGCCAACGGACAGGGGTCCATGAAAAACTGTTTTTT. The chain joins TRBV3-1 to TRBJ1-4; 9 positions agree with TRBD1. The CDR3 spans 15 residues. V lost 2 bases and J lost 6; bases outside the gene matches: 4. CDR1 and CDR2 (germline): LGHDT, YNNKEL (reference sequence).

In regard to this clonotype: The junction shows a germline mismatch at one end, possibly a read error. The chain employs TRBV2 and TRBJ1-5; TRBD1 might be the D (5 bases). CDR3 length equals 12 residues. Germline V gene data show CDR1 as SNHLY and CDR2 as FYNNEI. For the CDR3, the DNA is TGTGCCAACAGTGAGGGGAATCAGCCCCAGCATTTT. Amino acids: CANSEGNQPQHF.

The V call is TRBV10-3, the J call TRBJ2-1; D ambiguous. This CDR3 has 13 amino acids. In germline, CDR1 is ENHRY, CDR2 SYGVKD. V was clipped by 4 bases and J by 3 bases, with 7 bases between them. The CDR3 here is CAISVVDYNEQFF. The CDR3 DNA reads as TGTGCCATCAGTGTGGTGGACTACAATGAGCAGTTCTTC.